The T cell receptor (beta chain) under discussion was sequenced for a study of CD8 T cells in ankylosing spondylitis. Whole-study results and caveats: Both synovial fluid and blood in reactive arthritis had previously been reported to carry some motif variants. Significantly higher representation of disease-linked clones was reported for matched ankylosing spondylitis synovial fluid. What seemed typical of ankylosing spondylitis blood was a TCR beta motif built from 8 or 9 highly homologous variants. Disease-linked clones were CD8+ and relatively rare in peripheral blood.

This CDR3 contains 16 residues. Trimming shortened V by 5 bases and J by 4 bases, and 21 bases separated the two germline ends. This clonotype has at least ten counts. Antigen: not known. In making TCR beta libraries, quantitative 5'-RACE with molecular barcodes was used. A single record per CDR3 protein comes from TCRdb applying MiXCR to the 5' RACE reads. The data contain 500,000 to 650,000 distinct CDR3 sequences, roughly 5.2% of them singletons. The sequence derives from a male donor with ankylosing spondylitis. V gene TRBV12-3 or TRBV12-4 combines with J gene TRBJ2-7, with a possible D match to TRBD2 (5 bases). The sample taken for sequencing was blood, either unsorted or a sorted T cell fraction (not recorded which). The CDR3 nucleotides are TGTGCCAGCAGTCCCACCGGACTGGGAGCCGTTTACGAGCAGTACTTC. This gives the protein CASSPTGLGAVYEQYF.